This T cell receptor beta chain was sequenced during a study of response to subunit inactivated influenza vaccine. A single record per CDR3 protein comes from TCRdb applying MiXCR to the RT-PCR reads. The sample carries some 520,000 distinct CDR3 sequences, more than 15% recorded once. This clonotype showed up just a few times. After removal of 1 base from V and 4 bases from J, the junction contained 7 bases not matched to a gene. In germline, CDR1 is DFQATT, CDR2 SNEGSKA (reference sequence). The CDR3 contains 15 residues. This receptor was taken from a man between 50 and 75 years old who received an inactivated influenza vaccine. This chain uses TRBV20-1 with TRBJ2-1; 7 nucleotides agree with TRBD2. The specimen was CD4+ T cells sorted from PBMCs, collected roughly 24 months after vaccination. This chain's CDR3 is CSARGPSGVYNEQFF. The CDR3 DNA sequence: TGCAGTGCTAGAGGACCTAGCGGTGTATACAATGAGCAGTTCTTC.